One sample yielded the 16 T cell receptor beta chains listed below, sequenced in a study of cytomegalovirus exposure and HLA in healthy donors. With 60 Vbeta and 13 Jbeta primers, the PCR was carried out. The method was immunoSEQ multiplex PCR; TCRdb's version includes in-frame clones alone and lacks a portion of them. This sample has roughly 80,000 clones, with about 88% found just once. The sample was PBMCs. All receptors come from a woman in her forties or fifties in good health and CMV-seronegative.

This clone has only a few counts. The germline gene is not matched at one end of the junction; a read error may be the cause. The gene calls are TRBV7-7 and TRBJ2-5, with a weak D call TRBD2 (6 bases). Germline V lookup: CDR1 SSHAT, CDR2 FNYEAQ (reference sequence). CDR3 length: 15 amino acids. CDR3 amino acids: CASSQTGGNGETQYF. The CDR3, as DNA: TGTGCTAGCAGCCAGACTGGGGGGAATGGGGAGACCCAGTACTTC.

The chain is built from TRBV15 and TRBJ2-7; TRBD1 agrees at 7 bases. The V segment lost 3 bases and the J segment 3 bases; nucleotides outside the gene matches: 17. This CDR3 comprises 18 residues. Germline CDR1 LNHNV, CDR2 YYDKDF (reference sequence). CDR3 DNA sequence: TGTGCCACCAGCAGCAATCCCGGGACAGAGACTTATGGCTACGAGCAGTACGTC. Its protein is CATSSNPGTETYGYEQYV.

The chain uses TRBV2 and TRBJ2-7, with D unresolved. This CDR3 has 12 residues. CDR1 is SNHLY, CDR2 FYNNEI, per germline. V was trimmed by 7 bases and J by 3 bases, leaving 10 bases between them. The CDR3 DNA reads TGTGCCAGCACCGGCGGCAACTACGAGCAGTACGTC. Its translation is CASTGGNYEQYV.

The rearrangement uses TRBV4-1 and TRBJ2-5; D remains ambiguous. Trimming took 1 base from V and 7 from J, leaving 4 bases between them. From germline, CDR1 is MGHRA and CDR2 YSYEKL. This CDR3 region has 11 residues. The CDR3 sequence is CASSQGLTQYF. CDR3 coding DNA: TGCGCCAGCAGCCAAGGGCTGACCCAGTACTTC.

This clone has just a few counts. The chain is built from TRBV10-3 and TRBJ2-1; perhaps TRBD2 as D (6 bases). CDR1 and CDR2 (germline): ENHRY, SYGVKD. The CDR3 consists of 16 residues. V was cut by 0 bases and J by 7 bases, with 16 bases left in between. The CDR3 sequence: CAISESTQKGRNEQFF. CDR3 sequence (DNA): TGTGCCATCAGTGAGTCGACCCAAAAAGGGAGGAATGAGCAGTTCTTC.

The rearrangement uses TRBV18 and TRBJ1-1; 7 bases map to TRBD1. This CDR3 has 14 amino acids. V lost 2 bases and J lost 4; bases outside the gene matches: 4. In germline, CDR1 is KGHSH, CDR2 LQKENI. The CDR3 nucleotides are TGTGCCAGCTCACCATCAGGGGGAATCACTGAAGCTTTCTTT. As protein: CASSPSGGITEAFF.

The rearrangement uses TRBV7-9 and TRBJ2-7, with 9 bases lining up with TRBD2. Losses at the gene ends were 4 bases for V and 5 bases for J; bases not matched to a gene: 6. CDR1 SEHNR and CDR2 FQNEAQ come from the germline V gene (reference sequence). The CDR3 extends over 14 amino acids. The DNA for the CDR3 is TGTGCCAGCAGCTATATAGCGGGAGCCCACGAGCAGTACTTC. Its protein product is CASSYIAGAHEQYF.

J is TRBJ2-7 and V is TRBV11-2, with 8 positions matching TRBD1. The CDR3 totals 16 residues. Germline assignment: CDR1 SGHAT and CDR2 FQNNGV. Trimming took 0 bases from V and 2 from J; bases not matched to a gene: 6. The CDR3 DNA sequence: TGTGCCAGCAGCTTAGATGGCGGACAGGGAGCCTACGAGCAGTACTTC. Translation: CASSLDGGQGAYEQYF.

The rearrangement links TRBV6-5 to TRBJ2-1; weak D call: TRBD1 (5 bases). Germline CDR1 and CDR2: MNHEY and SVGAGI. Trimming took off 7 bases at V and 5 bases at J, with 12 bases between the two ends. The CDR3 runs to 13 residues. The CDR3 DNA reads TGTGCCAGCACCAGACAGAAGAACAATGAGCAGTTCTTC. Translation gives CASTRQKNNEQFF.

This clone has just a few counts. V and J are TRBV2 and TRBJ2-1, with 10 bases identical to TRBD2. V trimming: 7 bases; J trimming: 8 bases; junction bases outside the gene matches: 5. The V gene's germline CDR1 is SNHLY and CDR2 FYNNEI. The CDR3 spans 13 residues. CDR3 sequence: CASTSGSWDEQFF. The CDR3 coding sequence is TGTGCCAGCACTAGCGGGAGTTGGGATGAGCAGTTCTTC.

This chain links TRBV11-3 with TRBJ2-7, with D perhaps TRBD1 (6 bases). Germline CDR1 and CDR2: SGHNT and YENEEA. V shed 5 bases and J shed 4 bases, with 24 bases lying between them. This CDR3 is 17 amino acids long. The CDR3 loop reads CASSTDWGTGRRYEQYV. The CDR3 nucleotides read TGTGCCAGCAGCACGGATTGGGGAACAGGGCGGAGGTACGAGCAGTACGTC.

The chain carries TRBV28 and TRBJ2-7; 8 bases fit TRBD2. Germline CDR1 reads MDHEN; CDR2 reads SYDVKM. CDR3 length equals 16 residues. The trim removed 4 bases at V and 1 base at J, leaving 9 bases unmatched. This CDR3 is CASSSPELAESYEQYF. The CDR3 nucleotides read TGTGCCAGCAGTTCCCCGGAACTAGCGGAGTCCTACGAGCAGTACTTC.

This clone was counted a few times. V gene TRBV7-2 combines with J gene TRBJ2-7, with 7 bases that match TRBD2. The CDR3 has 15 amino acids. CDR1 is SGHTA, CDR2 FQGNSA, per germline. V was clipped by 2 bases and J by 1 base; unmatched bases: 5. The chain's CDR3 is CASSLYPGGSYEQYF. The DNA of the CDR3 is TGTGCCAGCAGCTTATACCCGGGAGGATCCTACGAGCAGTACTTC.

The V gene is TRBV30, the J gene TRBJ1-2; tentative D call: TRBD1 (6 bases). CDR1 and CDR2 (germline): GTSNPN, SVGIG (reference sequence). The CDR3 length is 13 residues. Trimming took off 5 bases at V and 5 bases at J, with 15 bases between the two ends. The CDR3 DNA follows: TGTGCCTGGGCAACCGGGACACAATATGGCTACACCTTC. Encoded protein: CAWATGTQYGYTF.

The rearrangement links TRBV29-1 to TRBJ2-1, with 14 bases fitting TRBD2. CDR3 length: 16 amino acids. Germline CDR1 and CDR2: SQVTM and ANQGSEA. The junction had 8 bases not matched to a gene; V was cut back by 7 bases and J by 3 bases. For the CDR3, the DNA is TGCAGCGCCAGATTGGGACTAGCGGGAGACTACAATGAGCAGTTCTTC. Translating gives CSARLGLAGDYNEQFF.

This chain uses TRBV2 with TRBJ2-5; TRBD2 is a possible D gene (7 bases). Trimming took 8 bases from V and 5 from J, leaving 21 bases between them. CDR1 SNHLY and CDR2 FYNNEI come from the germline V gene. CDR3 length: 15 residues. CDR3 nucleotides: TGTGCCAGCTGGGGGCGGGGGCCGGGGGAGGAGACCCAGTACTTC. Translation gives CASWGRGPGEETQYF.